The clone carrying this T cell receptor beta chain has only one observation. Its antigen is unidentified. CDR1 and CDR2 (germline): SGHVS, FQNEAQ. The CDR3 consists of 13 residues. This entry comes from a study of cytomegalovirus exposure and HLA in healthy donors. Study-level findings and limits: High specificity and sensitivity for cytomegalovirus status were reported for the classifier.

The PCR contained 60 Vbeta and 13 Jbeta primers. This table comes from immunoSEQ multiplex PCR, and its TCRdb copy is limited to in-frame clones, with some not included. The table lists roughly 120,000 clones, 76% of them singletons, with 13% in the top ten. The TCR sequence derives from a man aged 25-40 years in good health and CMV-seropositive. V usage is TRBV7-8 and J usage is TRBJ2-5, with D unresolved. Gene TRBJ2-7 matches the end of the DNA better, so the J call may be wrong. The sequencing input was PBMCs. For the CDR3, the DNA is TGTGCCAGCAGCTTAGACCGCACCTACGAGCAGTACTTC. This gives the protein CASSLDRTYEQYF.